This TCR beta chain was sequenced in a study of cytomegalovirus exposure and HLA in healthy donors. Concerning this clone itself: The antigen remains undetermined.

The CDR3 is 16 amino acids. J gave up 3 bases and V 0 bases, and 9 bases lay outside the gene matches. Germline V gives CDR1 SGDLS, CDR2 YYNGEE. The PCR used 60 Vbeta and 13 Jbeta primers. Assay: immunoSEQ multiplex PCR; the TCRdb copy retains only in-frame clones and omits some. The sample yields some 130,000 clones, of which the top ten take up 2%. Study-wide results and limits: An analysis that was carried out later associated fewer than 20,000 TCR beta sequences with HLA alleles at 0.05 false discovery rate. The only immune exposure information that was available was CMV serostatus. It was confirmed in vitro that a few of the CMV-associated chains were specific for CMV antigens.

This receptor was obtained from a woman in her sixties in good health and CMV-seronegative. The V call is TRBV9, the J call TRBJ2-7, with TRBD2 matching 7 bases. The sequenced sample was PBMCs. CDR3 DNA: TGTGCCAGCAGCGTAGATCCAGCGGGGCAGTTCTACGAGCAGTACTTC. As protein: CASSVDPAGQFYEQYF.